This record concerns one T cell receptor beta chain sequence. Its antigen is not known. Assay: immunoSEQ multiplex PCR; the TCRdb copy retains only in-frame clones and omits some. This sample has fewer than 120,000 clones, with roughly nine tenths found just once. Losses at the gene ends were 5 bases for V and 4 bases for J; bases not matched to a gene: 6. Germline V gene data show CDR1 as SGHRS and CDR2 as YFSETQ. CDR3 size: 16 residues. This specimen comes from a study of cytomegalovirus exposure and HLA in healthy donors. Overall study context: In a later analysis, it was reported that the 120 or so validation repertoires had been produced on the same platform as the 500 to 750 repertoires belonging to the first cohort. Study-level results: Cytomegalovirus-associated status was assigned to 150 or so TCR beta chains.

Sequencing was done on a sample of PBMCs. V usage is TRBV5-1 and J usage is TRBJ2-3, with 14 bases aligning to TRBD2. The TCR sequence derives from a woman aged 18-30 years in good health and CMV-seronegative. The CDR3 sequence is CASSPGLAGGSDTQYF. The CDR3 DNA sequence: TGCGCCAGCAGTCCCGGACTAGCGGGGGGATCAGATACGCAGTATTTT. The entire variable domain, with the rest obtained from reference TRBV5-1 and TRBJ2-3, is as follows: KAGVTQTPRYLIKTRGQQVTLSCSPISGHRSVSWYQQTPGQGLQFLFEYFSETQRNKGNFPGRFSGRQFSNSRSEMNVSTLELGDSALYLCASSPGLAGGSDTQYFGPGTRLTVL.